Each of the 18 T cell receptor beta chains below was sequenced from the same sample in a study of early T cells in non-severe SARS-CoV-2 infection. Using its own MiXCR run on the 5' RACE reads, TCRdb lists one record per CDR3 protein. Of around 64,000 distinct CDR3 sequences detected, 10% to 15% appear once; the ten largest clones hold 1.2% to 1.5%. The sample was whole blood, taken at baseline. Source of these receptors: an adult who was a healthcare worker with PCR-confirmed SARS-CoV-2 infection or an uninfected control (not recorded which).

This clonotype came up a few times. The gene calls are TRBV18 and TRBJ2-2; D is ambiguous. Germline V lookup: CDR1 KGHSH, CDR2 LQKENI. This CDR3 contains 11 residues. The germline V and J ends were trimmed by 2 bases and 5 bases, with 0 bases remaining between them. CDR3 region: CASSPTGELFF. CDR3 bases: TGTGCCAGCTCACCAACCGGGGAGCTGTTTTTT.

The CDR3 region is CASSLGAGIQYF. The CDR3 DNA reads as TGTGCCAGCAGTTTAGGGGCGGGAATTCAGTACTTC. This chain uses TRBV27 with TRBJ2-4, with a tentative D call TRBD2 (6 bases). The V and J ends lost 2 bases and 10 bases respectively, with 9 bases between them. CDR3 length: 12 residues. CDR1 and CDR2 from the germline V gene are MNHEY and SMNVEV (reference sequence).

This clonotype was seen more than once but under ten times. V gene TRBV20-1 combines with J gene TRBJ1-2; possibly TRBD1 for D (5 bases). CDR1 and CDR2 from the germline V gene are DFQATT and SNEGSKA (reference sequence). The CDR3 extends over 12 amino acids. Between the trimmed V and J ends, which lost 6 bases and 8 bases, there was a span of 16 bases. For the CDR3, the DNA is TGCAGTGCCCGCGGACCAGGGTTAGGCTACACCTTC. It is translated as CSARGPGLGYTF.

The chain recombines TRBV7-2 with TRBJ1-6; no clear D. There are 14 residues in the CDR3. Germline V gene data show CDR1 as SGHTA and CDR2 as FQGNSA. With 2 bases removed from V and 6 bases from J, the gap between germline ends came to 8 bases. CDR3 sequence: CASSLSGRNSPLHF. The CDR3 DNA reads TGTGCCAGCAGCTTATCCGGTCGTAATTCACCCCTCCACTTT.

There are a few counts of this clonotype. V usage is TRBV11-2 and J usage is TRBJ2-5; D is perhaps TRBD2 (5 bases). V dropped 4 bases and J dropped 2 bases, with 11 bases sitting between them. The CDR3 consists of 14 residues. CDR1 is SGHAT, CDR2 FQNNGV, per germline. CDR3 region: CASSSWENQETQYF. The CDR3 region has the DNA TGTGCCAGCAGCTCCTGGGAGAATCAAGAGACCCAGTACTTC. Together with reference TRBV11-2 and TRBJ2-5, the CDR3 gives the full variable domain: EAGVAQSPRYKIIEKRQSVAFWCNPISGHATLYWYQQILGQGPKLLIQFQNNGVVDDSQLPKDRFSAERLKGVDSTLKIQPAKLEDSAVYLCASSSWENQETQYFGPGTRLLVL.

The V gene is TRBV28, the J gene TRBJ2-2; 8 positions match TRBD2. Trimming took 6 bases from V and 4 from J; bases not matched to a gene: 7. Germline CDR1 is MDHEN and CDR2 is SYDVKM. The CDR3 is made up of 15 amino acids. The CDR3 nucleotides are TGTGCCAGCAGCATCGGGGGGGCGGCCACCGGGGAGCTGTTTTTT. This translates into CASSIGGAATGELFF.

In DNA, the CDR3 is TGTGCCAGCAGTCGGGGGACAGGCGATTTTGAAGCTTTCTTT. It is translated as CASSRGTGDFEAFF. The J gene is TRBJ1-1, the V gene TRBV12-3 or TRBV12-4; 8 positions match TRBD1. The CDR3 loop spans 14 amino acids. V gave up 5 bases and J gave up 7 bases; unmatched junction bases: 9.

This clonotype occurred once. The V call is TRBV12-3 or TRBV12-4, the J call TRBJ1-1, with D perhaps TRBD1 (5 bases). The V end lost 6 bases, the J end lost 4 bases, and 12 bases lay between the germline ends. The CDR3 totals 13 residues. The CDR3 sequence: CASRAAGGTEAFF. CDR3 DNA: TGTGCCAGCAGAGCCGCGGGGGGCACTGAAGCTTTCTTT.

This clonotype was observed a single time. The chain joins TRBV2 to TRBJ2-5; 8 bases are a match to TRBD1. Germline V CDR1 and CDR2: SNHLY, FYNNEI. The CDR3 runs to 17 residues. V lost 3 bases and J lost 5; bases outside the gene matches: 14. CDR3 DNA: TGTGCCAGCAGTGAGTTTTCCCCCAACAGGGGGTCGGAGACCCAGTACTTC. It codes for CASSEFSPNRGSETQYF. The complete variable domain, with remaining parts taken from reference TRBV2 and TRBJ2-5, reads EPEVTQTPSHQVTQMGQEVILRCVPISNHLYFYWYRQILGQKVEFLVSFYNNEISEKSEIFDDQFSVERPDGSNFTLKIRSTKLEDSAMYFCASSEFSPNRGSETQYFGPGTRLLVL.

At least ten counts were recorded for this clonotype. This chain links TRBV7-2 with TRBJ1-5; weak D call: TRBD1 (6 bases). CDR1 and CDR2 (germline): SGHTA, FQGNSA. This CDR3 contains 16 residues. The germline V and J ends were trimmed by 2 bases and 1 base, with 12 bases remaining between them. The CDR3 bases are TGTGCCAGCAGCTTAAGGACAGATCCGAGCAATCAGCCCCAGCATTTT. Residues: CASSLRTDPSNQPQHF. The full variable domain, with the rest looked up from reference TRBV7-2 and TRBJ1-5, is GAGVSQSPSNKVTEKGKDVELRCDPISGHTALYWYRQSLGQGLEFLIYFQGNSAPDKSGLPSDRFSAERTGGSVSTLTIQRTQQEDSAVYLCASSLRTDPSNQPQHFGDGTRLSIL.

The genes are TRBV9 and TRBJ2-3, with 8 bases fitting TRBD1. Germline-derived CDR1 and CDR2 are SGDLS and YYNGEE. With 3 bases clipped from V and 5 bases from J, the junction kept 5 bases outside the gene matches. The CDR3 extends over 14 amino acids. The CDR3 coding sequence is TGTGCCAGCAGCGGGACAGGGAAAGGAGATACGCAGTATTTT. It specifies CASSGTGKGDTQYF.

V gene TRBV7-9 combines with J gene TRBJ1-1; TRBD1 is a possible D gene (5 bases). Trimming took off 11 bases at V and 7 bases at J, with 11 bases between the two ends. The CDR3 is made up of 10 amino acids. The germline V gene has CDR1 SEHNR and CDR2 FQNEAQ (reference sequence). CDR3 sequence reads: CAVGTVEAFF. The DNA for the CDR3 is TGTGCCGTGGGGACGGTTGAAGCTTTCTTT.

This clonotype has just a few counts. CDR3 in amino acids: CASSPWGRTLIAEAFF. The CDR3 DNA sequence: TGTGCCAGCAGCCCCTGGGGTAGGACCTTAATCGCTGAAGCTTTCTTT. The rearrangement uses TRBV12-3 or TRBV12-4 and TRBJ1-1; the D is unclear. V lost 6 bases and J lost 6, with 23 bases in between. This CDR3 contains 16 residues.

The rearrangement joins TRBV2 to TRBJ2-7; D not resolved. The CDR3 has 10 residues. The V end lost 3 bases, the J end lost 5 bases, and 2 bases lay between the germline ends. Germline V gene lookup returns CDR1 SNHLY and CDR2 FYNNEI. The CDR3 DNA reads TGTGCCAGCAGTGATAACGAGCAGTACTTC. It yields the protein CASSDNEQYF. Full variable domain (outside the CDR3, taken from reference TRBV2 and TRBJ2-7): EPEVTQTPSHQVTQMGQEVILRCVPISNHLYFYWYRQILGQKVEFLVSFYNNEISEKSEIFDDQFSVERPDGSNFTLKIRSTKLEDSAMYFCASSDNEQYFGPGTRLTVT.

CDR3 in DNA: TGTGCCATCAGTGACCCGACGTGGGGGGGTCAAGAGACCCAGTACTTC. It is translated as CAISDPTWGGQETQYF. The chain employs TRBV10-3 and TRBJ2-5; TRBD2 aligns across 7 bases. The CDR3 has 16 residues. Germline-derived CDR1 and CDR2 are ENHRY and SYGVKD. The ends lost 3 bases at V and 2 bases at J; junction bases unmatched: 9.

This clonotype has at least ten counts. The chain has TRBV28 and TRBJ2-1; D is ambiguous. The CDR3 is made up of 16 amino acids. Germline V gene lookup returns CDR1 MDHEN and CDR2 SYDVKM. V lost 4 bases to trimming and J lost 5 bases, with 18 bases between them. The CDR3 DNA sequence: TGTGCCAGCAGTTGGGCTACATACAAGGGTGACAATGAGCAGTTCTTC. It encodes CASSWATYKGDNEQFF.

The chain carries TRBV14 and TRBJ1-1; D is uncertain. Looked up from germline, CDR1 is SGHDN and CDR2 is FVKESK. CDR3 length: 13 residues. Trimming stripped 4 bases from V and 4 bases from J, with 10 bases between. The CDR3 DNA reads as TGTGCCAGCAGCCTCAGGACGCGCACTGAAGCTTTCTTT. It specifies CASSLRTRTEAFF.

In its sample, this clonotype was seen many times. The chain recombines TRBV27 with TRBJ2-5; 8 nucleotides agree with TRBD1. The J segment lost 13 bases and the V segment lost 4 bases, leaving 5 bases of the junction unmatched. The CDR3 is made up of 11 amino acids. Germline V CDR1 and CDR2: MNHEY, SMNVEV (reference sequence). Here the CDR3 reads CASSSRTGSYF. CDR3 sequence (DNA): TGTGCCAGCAGTTCGAGGACAGGGTCGTACTTC.